Below are 7 T cell receptor beta chains sequenced from a single sample in a study of CD8 T cells in ankylosing spondylitis. General study findings and limits: One TCR beta motif, made up of about 8 highly homologous variants, appeared characteristic of ankylosing spondylitis blood.

TCRdb re-called the 5' RACE reads through MiXCR, storing one row per CDR3 protein. Of roughly 490,000 distinct CDR3 sequences in the sample, roughly 5.3% were seen once. Which antigens these TCRs recognize remains unknown. The sequenced sample was blood, either unsorted or a sorted T cell fraction (not recorded which). These receptors were taken from a male donor with ankylosing spondylitis.

This clonotype was picked up many times. This rearrangement joins TRBV4-3 to TRBJ1-3; D not certain. The ends were cut back, 1 base at V and 0 bases at J, with 10 bases in the middle. This CDR3 is built from 16 residues. The germline V gene encodes CDR1 LGHNA and CDR2 YSLEER. The CDR3 reads CASSQARASSGNTIYF. The CDR3 DNA follows: TGCGCCAGCAGCCAAGCGCGTGCAAGCTCTGGAAACACCATATATTTT.

This clonotype was counted ten times or more. V usage is TRBV6-2 or TRBV6-3 and J usage is TRBJ2-2, with D hard to call. V gave up 0 bases and J gave up 0 bases, with 11 bases separating them. Per germline, CDR1 MNHEY and CDR2 SVGEGT. The CDR3 length is 17 residues. CDR3 region: CASSYSPRLTNTGELFF. The CDR3, as DNA: TGTGCCAGCAGTTACTCTCCGAGGCTAACGAACACCGGGGAGCTGTTTTTT.

This clonotype was recorded many times. The chain is built from TRBV5-1 and TRBJ2-1; D is ambiguous. Per germline, CDR1 SGHRS and CDR2 YFSETQ. The CDR3 runs to 14 residues. The V gene lost 0 bases and the J gene lost 8 bases, with 12 bases spanning the gap. The CDR3 nucleotides read TGCGCCAGCAGCTTGGGACTCCTGCTGGATGAGCAGTTCTTC. This codes for CASSLGLLLDEQFF. Full variable domain (remainder filled in from reference TRBV5-1 and TRBJ2-1): KAGVTQTPRYLIKTRGQQVTLSCSPISGHRSVSWYQQTPGQGLQFLFEYFSETQRNKGNFPGRFSGRQFSNSRSEMNVSTLELGDSALYLCASSLGLLLDEQFFGPGTRLTVL.

V usage is TRBV7-2 and J usage is TRBJ2-5, with D possibly being TRBD1 or TRBD2 (5 bases each). Germline V gene data show CDR1 as SGHTA and CDR2 as FQGNSA. There are 15 residues in the CDR3. The V end was cut by 5 bases, the J end by 0 bases, with 13 bases between. The CDR3 reads CASSPARGHQETQYF. As DNA, the CDR3 is TGTGCCAGCAGCCCAGCGAGGGGTCACCAAGAGACCCAGTACTTC.

This clonotype appeared a few times. The genes are TRBV10-3 and TRBJ2-1; D call uncertain. Germline lookup yields CDR1 ENHRY and CDR2 SYGVKD. With 1 base removed from V and 4 bases from J, the gap between germline ends came to 8 bases. This CDR3 contains 14 residues. DNA for the CDR3: TGTGCCATCAGTGAGTTTCAGGCGTACAATGAGCAGTTCTTC. Amino acid sequence: CAISEFQAYNEQFF.

This clonotype was counted at least ten times. The V gene is TRBV7-3, the J gene TRBJ1-2, with 10 positions matching TRBD1. Trimming cost V 3 bases and J 6 bases; bases outside gene matches: 13. Germline CDR1 is SGHTA and CDR2 is FQGTGA. CDR3 size: 17 residues. The DNA of the CDR3 is TGTGCCAGCAGCTTGACCGGGACAGGGGACCGTGGAGATGGCTACACCTTC. This codes for CASSLTGTGDRGDGYTF.

This clonotype was found many times. The chain uses TRBV29-1 and TRBJ2-3; 8 positions match TRBD2. V lost 7 bases and J lost 1; bases outside the gene matches: 4. The germline V gene has CDR1 SQVTM and CDR2 ANQGSEA. The CDR3 is made up of 13 amino acids. The CDR3 DNA is TGCAGCGCCGGACTAGCTGGCACAGATACGCAGTATTTT. This translates into CSAGLAGTDTQYF.